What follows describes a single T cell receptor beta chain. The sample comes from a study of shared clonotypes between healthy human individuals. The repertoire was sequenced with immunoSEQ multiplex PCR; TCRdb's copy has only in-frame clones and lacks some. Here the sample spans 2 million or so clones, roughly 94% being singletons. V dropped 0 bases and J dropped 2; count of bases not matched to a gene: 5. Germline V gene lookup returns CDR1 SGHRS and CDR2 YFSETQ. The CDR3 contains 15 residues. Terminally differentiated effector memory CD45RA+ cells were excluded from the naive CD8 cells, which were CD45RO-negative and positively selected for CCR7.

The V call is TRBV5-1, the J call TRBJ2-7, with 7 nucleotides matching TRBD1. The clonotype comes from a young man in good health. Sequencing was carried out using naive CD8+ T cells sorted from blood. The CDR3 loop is CASSLEGAAAYEQYF. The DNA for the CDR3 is TGCGCCAGCAGCTTGGAGGGGGCAGCAGCCTACGAGCAGTACTTC.